A selection of T cell receptor beta chains follows, all from one sample in a study of blood T cell repertoires in COVID-19. Clones were sequenced by immunoSEQ multiplex PCR, and TCRdb holds only the in-frame ones, with some missing. The profile covers 40,000 to 60,000 clones, with more than 75% appearing a single time and less than 3% taken by the ten largest. What was sequenced was peripheral blood. The receptors were gathered from an elderly woman with COVID-19, enrolled during active disease. Each CDR3 is given without its conserved first and last residue. D genes are given only for firm matches.

D	V	J	CDR3
TRBD2	TRBV7-3	TRBJ2-2	ASSPQPLGRANTGELF
TRBD2	TRBV7-3	TRBJ2-1	ASSLGGENEQF
.	TRBV5-1	TRBJ1-3	ASSGGPGNTIY
TRBD1	TRBV29-1	TRBJ1-2	SVETGAAGNYGYT
.	TRBV16	TRBJ2-3	ASSQGSSRDTQY
TRBD1	TRBV27	TRBJ1-5	ASSPYAGDRGNQPQH
TRBD1	TRBV19	TRBJ2-1	ASSIYRGYNEQF
.	TRBV10-3	TRBJ1-1	AIRDPGVADTEAF
.	TRBV12-3/TRBV12-4	TRBJ2-1	ASSPGFVDEQF
.	TRBV6-1	TRBJ2-5	ASSEGLLY
TRBD1	TRBV2	TRBJ1-4	ASKRQGATNEKLF
.	TRBV19	TRBJ2-1	ASSIWGGRVREVYNEQF
.	TRBV6-6	TRBJ1-1	ASKSTGNTEAF
TRBD2	TRBV19	TRBJ2-7	ASRRSGTGSYEQY
.	TRBV3-1/TRBV3-2	TRBJ1-1	ASSSMAEAF
TRBD1	TRBV19	TRBJ1-2	ASSTADRRGGYT
.	TRBV6-5	TRBJ1-2	ASSYSGGGYNYGYT
TRBD1	TRBV20-1	TRBJ2-7	SGKGANEQY
.	TRBV25-1	TRBJ1-2	ATNYYGYT
.	TRBV5-1	TRBJ2-2	ASRSGTSDTGELF
TRBD1	TRBV4-1	TRBJ1-1	ASAQSQQGWTEAF
TRBD1	TRBV19	TRBJ2-5	ASSIGRDRAQETQY
.	TRBV18	TRBJ2-2	ASSPRLGESGELF
.	TRBV28	TRBJ1-2	ASSINYGYT
TRBD1	TRBV18	TRBJ1-5	ASSPQTGRNQPQH
.	TRBV11-2	TRBJ1-6	ASSLPSTGGRSYNSPLH
TRBD2	TRBV12-3/TRBV12-4	TRBJ2-7	ASRLAGVHEQY
.	TRBV24-1	TRBJ2-2	ATSDPRVGDTGELF
.	TRBV15	TRBJ1-5	ATSRGESGDGAQPQH
.	TRBV7-2	TRBJ1-2	ASSISTGKGYGYT
TRBD2	TRBV6-6	TRBJ2-5	ASSAGTRGQGAQY
TRBD2	TRBV5-1	TRBJ2-1	ATGLAVVSEQF
.	TRBV2	TRBJ1-4	ASSGNRATNEKLF
TRBD1	TRBV11-2	TRBJ2-7	ASSLEGQGIFYEQY
.	TRBV2	TRBJ1-1	ASRSGHWNTEAF
.	TRBV11-2	TRBJ1-2	ASSLDPGYGYT
TRBD1	TRBV19	TRBJ1-3	ASRHRQGSGNTIY
.	TRBV30	TRBJ1-1	AWSSLTRRPAF
.	TRBV19	TRBJ1-2	ASSIQGTRLLYGYT
TRBD2	TRBV9	TRBJ2-5	ASSSGGQETQY
.	TRBV2	TRBJ2-5	ASSVAPRVAETQY
TRBD1	TRBV13	TRBJ2-1	ASSVDRGSYNEQF
TRBD1	TRBV18	TRBJ2-7	ASSPRGDRGFYEQY
TRBD1	TRBV19	TRBJ2-1	ASSPRTGNNEQF
TRBD2	TRBV18	TRBJ2-2	ASSRVAGVSGELF
TRBD1	TRBV5-1	TRBJ2-6	ASSVTGTGVTGANVLT